The clone carrying this T cell receptor (beta chain) has more than one count but fewer than ten. Antigen specificity is unknown. These data are taken from a study of blood T cells in healthy people across ages. Findings and caveats of the study: Changes seen in expanded clonotypes were possibly confounded by donor CMV status left unknown. Leaving the PBMCs unsorted stopped any conclusive comparison of naive versus antigen-experienced cells.

It was with a sample-barcoded 5' primer and a J-beta primer mix that a second PCR of roughly 7 to 12 cycles was run. Each cDNA molecule, via a template-switch adaptor with 12 random nucleotides, was tagged. TCRdb reprocessed the 5' RACE reads with MiXCR, giving one entry per CDR3 protein. The sample lists under 1,000,000 distinct CDR3 sequences; about 34% were seen once. Donors each provided roughly 10 milliliters of peripheral blood. CDR1 is SNHLY, CDR2 FYNNEI, per germline. The CDR3 covers 15 residues. V lost 3 bases to trimming and J lost 0 bases, with 8 bases between them. The source material was blood. The chain couples TRBV2 to TRBJ1-4; D gene uncertain. The receptor comes from a man aged 18 to 29 in good health. This CDR3 reads CASSERATTNEKLFF. CDR3 nucleotide sequence: TGTGCCAGCAGTGAGAGGGCGACAACTAATGAAAAACTGTTTTTT.